The 12 T cell receptor beta chains below were found in one sample sequenced in a study of cytomegalovirus exposure and HLA in healthy donors. Assay used: immunoSEQ multiplex PCR; TCRdb lists only in-frame clones, some missing. The table shows some 130,000 clones, with approximately 80% occurring only once. Material: PBMCs. The receptor source for this set is a man in his thirties or forties in good health and CMV-seropositive.

The V call is TRBV15, the J call TRBJ1-1, with 7 bases matching TRBD1. The ends lost 6 bases at V and 2 bases at J; junction bases unmatched: 6. This CDR3 comprises 14 residues. The germline CDR1 and CDR2 sequences are LNHNV and YYDKDF (reference sequence). The CDR3 protein is CATRLGDRNTEAFF. The DNA for the CDR3 is TGTGCCACCAGATTAGGGGACAGAAACACTGAAGCTTTCTTT.

Only a few counts were recorded for this clone. CDR3 residues: CASSNRRRVHEQYF. CDR3 nucleotides: TGTGCCAGCAGCAACAGGCGCAGGGTCCACGAGCAGTACTTC. The gene calls are TRBV21-1 and TRBJ2-7; the DNA was not used to check the table's D call, TRBD1. TRBV21-1 is assigned pseudogene status. This CDR3 has 14 residues.

The genes are TRBV2 and TRBJ2-7; 9 bases fit TRBD2. The CDR3 loop spans 16 amino acids. Germline values: CDR1 SNHLY, CDR2 FYNNEI. Trimming at V came to 4 bases and at J to 2 bases, leaving 9 bases not matched to a gene. The CDR3 protein is CASSVLLAGITYEQYF. DNA of the CDR3: TGTGCCAGCAGTGTCCTTCTAGCGGGGATAACCTACGAGCAGTACTTC.

This chain uses TRBV25-1 with TRBJ2-7, with 9 positions matching TRBD2. Germline assignment: CDR1 MGHDK and CDR2 SYGVNS. The CDR3 is 13 amino acids. The ends lost 5 bases at V and 2 bases at J; junction bases unmatched: 1. The CDR3 here is CASSLAGAYEQYF. The CDR3 DNA reads as TGTGCCAGCAGTTTAGCGGGGGCCTACGAGCAGTACTTC.

The chain combines TRBV2 with TRBJ1-2; unclear D gene. The germline V gene has CDR1 SNHLY and CDR2 FYNNEI. V gave up 5 bases and J gave up 4 bases, with 11 bases separating them. There are 13 residues in the CDR3. The CDR3 is CASSMTYIYGYTF. The CDR3 nucleotides are TGTGCCAGCAGTATGACATATATCTATGGCTACACCTTC.

This rearrangement joins TRBV4-3 to TRBJ2-1; a possible D gene is TRBD1 (6 bases). V gave up 4 bases and J gave up 0 bases, with 19 bases separating them. The CDR3 runs 18 residues. CDR1 and CDR2 (germline): LGHNA, YSLEER. CDR3 DNA sequence: TGCGCCAGCAGCCGTAGCACTCCAGGGGCAGGCTCCTACAATGAGCAGTTCTTC. It codes for CASSRSTPGAGSYNEQFF.

The chain uses TRBV7-2 and TRBJ2-7, with D possibly TRBD2 on 6 matching bases. The length of the CDR3 is 15 residues. Trimming cost V 4 bases and J 1 base, with 14 bases left between them. Germline CDR1 reads SGHTA; CDR2 reads FQGNSA. The DNA for the CDR3 is TGTGCCAGCAGCTCGCCACTACGGGGGTCCTACGAGCAGTACTTC. Its translation is CASSSPLRGSYEQYF.

The chain links TRBV18 to TRBJ2-4, with 10 bases lining up with TRBD2. The germline V gene encodes CDR1 KGHSH and CDR2 LQKENI. The CDR3 has 15 residues. J gave up 7 bases and V 0 bases, and 3 bases lay outside the gene matches. The CDR3 loop reads CASSPPGLARNIQYF. CDR3 in DNA: TGTGCCAGCTCACCACCGGGACTAGCGAGGAACATTCAGTACTTC.

The chain carries TRBV25-1 and TRBJ1-3, with 7 positions matching TRBD1. The germline V gene has CDR1 MGHDK and CDR2 SYGVNS. The CDR3 loop spans 17 amino acids. Trimming cost V 1 base and J 0 bases; bases outside gene matches: 6. CDR3 region: CASSELGTVLSGNTIYF. The CDR3 DNA sequence: TGTGCCAGCAGTGAATTGGGGACAGTACTCTCTGGAAACACCATATATTTT.

J is TRBJ1-2 and V is TRBV2; no clear D. The germline V and J ends were trimmed by 8 bases and 7 bases, with 17 bases remaining between them. Germline-derived CDR1 and CDR2 are SNHLY and FYNNEI. CDR3 length equals 13 residues. As DNA, the CDR3 is TGTGCCAGCCGCTCTGCTCCCGAGAGTGGCTACACCTTC. The encoded protein is CASRSAPESGYTF. Looking up the rest from reference TRBV2 and TRBJ1-2 gives the full variable domain: EPEVTQTPSHQVTQMGQEVILRCVPISNHLYFYWYRQILGQKVEFLVSFYNNEISEKSEIFDDQFSVERPDGSNFTLKIRSTKLEDSAMYFCASRSAPESGYTFGSGTRLTVV.

The rearrangement uses TRBV11-2 and TRBJ1-2; 10 bases are shared with TRBD1. This CDR3 is built from 16 residues. With 5 bases clipped from V and 4 bases from J, the junction kept 10 bases outside the gene matches. Germline values: CDR1 SGHAT, CDR2 FQNNGV. Here the CDR3 reads CASSARDRGLSYGYTF. CDR3 DNA sequence: TGTGCCAGCAGCGCCCGGGACAGGGGCCTTTCCTATGGCTACACCTTC.

The chain recombines TRBV15 with TRBJ2-6; TRBD1 matches at 8 bases. The germline V gene encodes CDR1 LNHNV and CDR2 YYDKDF (reference sequence). The CDR3 is made up of 17 amino acids. V dropped 5 bases and J dropped 0; count of bases not matched to a gene: 6. The DNA for the CDR3 is TGTGCCACCAGCGGAGGACAGGGCCGCTCTGGGGCCAACGTCCTGACTTTC. Translated, it gives CATSGGQGRSGANVLTF.